The clone carrying this T cell receptor beta chain was seen only once. The data belong to a study of blood T cell repertoires in COVID-19. Study as a whole: Samples representing acute and convalescent COVID-19 were sourced from the United States, Italy and Spain.

In the authors' workflow: For nucleated cells, counts were estimated from reference gene primer amplification. Sequenced by immunoSEQ multiplex PCR; TCRdb stores in-frame clones only, minus some. V, J and clone size are those of that table, while D and trimming were read from the DNA. The sample carries 450,000 to 500,000 clones, 88% recorded once. This CDR3 contains 18 residues. Germline-derived CDR1 and CDR2 are LGHDT and YNNKEL (reference sequence). The V gene end was trimmed by 1 base and the J gene end by 4 bases; junction bases not matched to a gene: 11. Participant ages covered roughly 18 to 89 years across some 25 US areas. Among Cohort 3 donors, those recovered had two negative PCRs, clearance, or symptom resolution.

The sample comprised PBMCs or T cells enriched from blood (not recorded which). The clonotype originates from a woman aged 55-75 years who had recovered from COVID-19. The chain couples TRBV3-1 (or the pseudogene TRBV3-2) to TRBJ2-3; 10 nucleotides match TRBD2. The CDR3 sequence is CASSQVISSGGAADTQYF. CDR3 sequence (DNA): TGTGCCAGCAGCCAAGTCATAAGCAGCGGGGGGGCCGCAGATACGCAGTATTTT.